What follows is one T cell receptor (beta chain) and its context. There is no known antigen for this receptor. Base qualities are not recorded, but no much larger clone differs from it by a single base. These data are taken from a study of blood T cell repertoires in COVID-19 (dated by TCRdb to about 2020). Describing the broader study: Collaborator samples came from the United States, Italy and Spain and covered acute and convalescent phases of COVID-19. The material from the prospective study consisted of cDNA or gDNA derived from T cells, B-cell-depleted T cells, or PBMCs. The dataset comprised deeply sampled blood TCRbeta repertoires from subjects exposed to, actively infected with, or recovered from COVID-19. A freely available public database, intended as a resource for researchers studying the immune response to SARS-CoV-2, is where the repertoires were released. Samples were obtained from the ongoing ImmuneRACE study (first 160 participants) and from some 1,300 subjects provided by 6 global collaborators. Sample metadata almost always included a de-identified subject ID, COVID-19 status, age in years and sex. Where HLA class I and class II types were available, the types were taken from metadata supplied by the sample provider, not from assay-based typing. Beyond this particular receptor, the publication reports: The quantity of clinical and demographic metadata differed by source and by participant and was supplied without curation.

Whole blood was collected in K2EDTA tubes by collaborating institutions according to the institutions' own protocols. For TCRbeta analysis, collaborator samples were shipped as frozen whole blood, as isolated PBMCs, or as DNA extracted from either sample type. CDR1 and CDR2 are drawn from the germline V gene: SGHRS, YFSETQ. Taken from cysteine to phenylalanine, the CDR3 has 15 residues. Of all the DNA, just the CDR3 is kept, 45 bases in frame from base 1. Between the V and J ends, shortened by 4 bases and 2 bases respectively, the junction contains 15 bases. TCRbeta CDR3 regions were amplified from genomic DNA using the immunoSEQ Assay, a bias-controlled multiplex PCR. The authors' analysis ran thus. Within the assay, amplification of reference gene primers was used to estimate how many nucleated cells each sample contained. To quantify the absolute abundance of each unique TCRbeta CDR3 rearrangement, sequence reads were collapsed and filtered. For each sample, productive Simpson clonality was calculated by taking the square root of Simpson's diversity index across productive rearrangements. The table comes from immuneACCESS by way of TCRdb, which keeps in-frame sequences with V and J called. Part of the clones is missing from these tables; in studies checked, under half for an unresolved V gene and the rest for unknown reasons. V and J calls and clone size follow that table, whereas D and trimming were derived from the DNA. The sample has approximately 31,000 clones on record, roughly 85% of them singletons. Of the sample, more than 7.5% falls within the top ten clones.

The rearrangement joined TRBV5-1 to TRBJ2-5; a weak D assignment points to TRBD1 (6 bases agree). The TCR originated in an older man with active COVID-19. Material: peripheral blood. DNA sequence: TGCGCCAGCAGCCCGACAGGCCTGAGGCAAGAGACCCAGTACTTC. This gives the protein CASSPTGLRQETQYF. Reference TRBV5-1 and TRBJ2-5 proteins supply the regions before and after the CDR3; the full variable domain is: KAGVTQTPRYLIKTRGQQVTLSCSPISGHRSVSWYQQTPGQGLQFLFEYFSETQRNKGNFPGRFSGRQFSNSRSEMNVSTLELGDSALYLCASSPTGLRQETQYFGPGTRLLVL.